This T cell receptor beta chain stems from a study of control samples from healthy donors and cancer patients. TCRdb's table, derived via immunoSEQ multiplex PCR, lists solely in-frame clones and lacks some. The sample has more than 150,000 clones, over 85% seen once; the top ten hold about 2.4%. Trimming removed 3 bases from V and 2 bases from J, with 17 bases in between. Looked up from germline, CDR1 is MDHEN and CDR2 is SYDVKM. This CDR3 region has 16 residues. This chain joins TRBV28 and TRBJ2-7; D may correspond to TRBD1 or TRBD2 (5 bases each). Material: blood. The clonotype was recovered from a man aged 45-65 years in good health. The CDR3: CASSLGPGFLTYEQYF. The CDR3 nucleotides are TGTGCCAGCAGTTTGGGACCGGGCTTTCTTACCTACGAGCAGTACTTC. Together with reference TRBV28 and TRBJ2-7, the CDR3 gives the full variable domain: DVKVTQSSRYLVKRTGEKVFLECVQDMDHENMFWYRQDPGLGLRLIYFSYDVKMKEKGDIPEGYSVSREKKERFSLILESASTNQTSMYLCASSLGPGFLTYEQYFGPGTRLTVT.